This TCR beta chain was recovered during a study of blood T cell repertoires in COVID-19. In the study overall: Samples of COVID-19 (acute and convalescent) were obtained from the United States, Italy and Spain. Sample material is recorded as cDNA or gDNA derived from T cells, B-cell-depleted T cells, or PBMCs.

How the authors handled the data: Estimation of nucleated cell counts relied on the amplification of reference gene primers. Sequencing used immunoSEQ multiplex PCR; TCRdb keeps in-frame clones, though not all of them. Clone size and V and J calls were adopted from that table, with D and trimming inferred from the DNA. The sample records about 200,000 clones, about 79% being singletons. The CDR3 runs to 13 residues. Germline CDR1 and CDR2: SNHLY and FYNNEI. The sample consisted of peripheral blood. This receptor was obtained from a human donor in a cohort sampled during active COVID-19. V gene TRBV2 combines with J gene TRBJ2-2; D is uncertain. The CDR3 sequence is CAHGLGNTGELFF. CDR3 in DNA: TGTGCTCACGGGTTGGGGAACACCGGGGAGCTGTTTTTT.